These T cell receptor beta chains were read from a single sample in a study of identical twins. TCRdb recomputed calls from the 5' RACE reads with MiXCR, one row per CDR3 protein. The sample carries roughly 220,000 distinct CDR3 sequences, 6% to 7% recorded once. This same sample was also part of a study on T cells expressing NK-cell markers.

Material for sequencing was CD8+ T cells sorted from blood. The receptor set was obtained from a young woman in good health. Each CDR3 is given with its conserved first and last residue. A D gene is named only where the DNA matches it firmly. Rows give clone size only sometimes, using once, few, many, or a class for an expanded clone.

>many|TRBJ1-2|TRBD1|TRBV20-1
TGCAGTGCTAGAGAAACAGGGGGTTTGGAAGGCTACACCTTC
CSARETGGLEGYTF
>few|TRBJ1-1|.|TRBV6-5
TGTGCCAGCAGTTACTCACAAGGCCTGAACATAAACACTGAAGCTTTCTTT
CASSYSQGLNINTEAFF
>many|TRBJ2-2|.|TRBV27
TGTGCCAGCAGTTTCCAGGATAACACCGGGGAGCTGTTTTTT
CASSFQDNTGELFF
>few|TRBJ2-1|TRBD2|TRBV14
TGTGCCAGCAGCCAAGTCGGTGCCGGGACTAGGTACTACAATGAGCAGTTCTTC
CASSQVGAGTRYYNEQFF
>few|TRBJ2-1|.|TRBV6-2/TRBV6-3
TGTGCCAGCAGTTACCGGCTAGCCTACAATGAGCAGTTCTTC
CASSYRLAYNEQFF
>.|TRBJ1-1|.|TRBV5-1
TGCGCCAGCAGCCCGCGACACCCGAACACTGAAGCTTTCTTT
CASSPRHPNTEAFF
>few|TRBJ1-2|TRBD1|TRBV6-5
TGTGCCAGCAGTTACACCAAAAACAGGGGTTCATCTGGCTACACCTTC
CASSYTKNRGSSGYTF
>many|TRBJ2-7|.|TRBV9
TGTGCCAGCAGCGGGGGCCCCAGGGACGAGCAGTACTTC
CASSGGPRDEQYF
>.|TRBJ1-2|.|TRBV2
TGTGCCAGCAGTGATTTCAAGGGAACGTGGGATGGCTACACCTTC
CASSDFKGTWDGYTF
>few|TRBJ2-7|.|TRBV7-8
TGTGCCAGCAGCTTCCTACCCAGGGCCGAGCAGTACTTC
CASSFLPRAEQYF
>.|TRBJ2-2|.|TRBV5-1
TGCGCCAGCAGCTTAGACAGTAGAGGGGAGCTGTTTTTT
CASSLDSRGELFF
>.|TRBJ2-7|.|TRBV27
TGTGCCAGCAGTTTAGTCTCCAGGGTGGACCACGAGCAGTACTTC
CASSLVSRVDHEQYF
>many|TRBJ1-4|TRBD1|TRBV6-2/TRBV6-3
TGTGCCAGCAGCTCACCGGGACAGGGGTTTGAAAAACTGTTTTTT
CASSSPGQGFEKLFF
>many|TRBJ2-3|.|TRBV12-3/TRBV12-4
TGTGCCAGCAGCCCGATGAGGGATACGCAGTATTTT
CASSPMRDTQYF
>few|TRBJ2-3|TRBD1|TRBV4-3
TGCGCCAGCAGCCAAGCGCTAAGGGGACAGTACACAGATACGCAGTATTTT
CASSQALRGQYTDTQYF
>many|TRBJ2-1|TRBD1|TRBV29-1
TGCAGCGTGGACCCCGGGACAGGGGTCAATGAGCAGTTCTTC
CSVDPGTGVNEQFF
>few|TRBJ2-1|.|TRBV20-1
TGCAGTGCTAGAGATTTAGGGACAAGCTACAATGAGCAGTTCTTC
CSARDLGTSYNEQFF
>.|TRBJ1-2|TRBD1|TRBV5-1
TGCGCCAGCAGCGCAGGACTAACAGGGGGCCCTGGCTACACCTTC
CASSAGLTGGPGYTF
>few|TRBJ2-3|.|TRBV12-3/TRBV12-4
TGTGCCAGCAGTTTAGGCTATCCAGATACGCAGTATTTT
CASSLGYPDTQYF
>.|TRBJ2-6|.|TRBV4-2
TGTGCCAGCAGCCCGGGGCTTCTCTGTGGGGCCAACGTCCTGACTTTC
CASSPGLLCGANVLTF
>many|TRBJ2-7|TRBD2|TRBV27
TGTGCCAGCAGTTTGGGGGGGGTTACCTACGAGCAGTACTTC
CASSLGGVTYEQYF
>.|TRBJ2-1|.|TRBV14
TGTGCCAGCAGCCTGGTTGGGGGGAGCGGACAGTTCTTC
CASSLVGGSGQFF
>.|TRBJ2-7|TRBD1|TRBV5-1
TGCGCCAGCAGCTGGTACAGGGGGAGTCATTCCTACGAGCAGTACTTC
CASSWYRGSHSYEQYF
>few|TRBJ2-7|.|TRBV12-3/TRBV12-4
TGTGCCAGCAGTTTTGTCCAAGGAGAGCAGTACTTC
CASSFVQGEQYF
>few|TRBJ2-1|.|TRBV18
TGTGCCAGCTCTCCAGGGGTAGTCTCCTACAATGAGCAGTTCTTC
CASSPGVVSYNEQFF
>.|TRBJ2-7|.|TRBV5-5
TGTGCCAGCAGCTTTTCGCGGGAAAAAATTTACTACTACGAGCAGTACTTC
CASSFSREKIYYYEQYF
>.|TRBJ2-7|.|TRBV2
TGTGCCAGCAGTGTGTCCGGGAGCGAGCAGTACTTC
CASSVSGSEQYF
>many|TRBJ2-1|TRBD2|TRBV29-1
TGCAGCGTTGAAGGTCTAGCGGGGCTTTACAATGAGCAGTTCTTC
CSVEGLAGLYNEQFF
>many|TRBJ2-2|.|TRBV24-1
TGTGCCACCAGTGAGCGGGACACTTCGAACACCGGGGAGCTGTTTTTT
CATSERDTSNTGELFF
>.|TRBJ1-2|.|TRBV10-3
TGTGCCATCAGTGAGCCCTCGGGGAGCTATGGCTACACCTTC
CAISEPSGSYGYTF
>.|TRBJ2-1|TRBD2|TRBV20-1
TGCAGTGCTAACCCATCCGGGACTAGAGCTCATGAGCAGTTCTTC
CSANPSGTRAHEQFF
>few|TRBJ2-5|.|TRBV7-8
TGTGCCAGCAGCCCACTAGTACGGGAGACCCAGTACTTC
CASSPLVRETQYF
>few|TRBJ2-7|.|TRBV6-2/TRBV6-3
TGTGCCAGCAGCCATATATCACGCGCCCGCGAGCAGTACTTC
CASSHISRAREQYF
>many|TRBJ1-1|.|TRBV27
TGTGCCAGCAGCCCAGCACAGAACACTGAAGCTTTCTTT
CASSPAQNTEAFF
>few|TRBJ2-7|.|TRBV7-2
TGTGCCAGCAGCTTAGAATTCTACGAGCAGTACTTC
CASSLEFYEQYF
>few|TRBJ1-1|.|TRBV27
TGTGCCAGCAGTTCGCTACAGGGAGGAGCTGAAGCTTTCTTT
CASSSLQGGAEAFF
>.|TRBJ2-2|.|TRBV3-1
TGTGCCAGCAGACCGATGCCCCGCGCCGGGGAGCTGTTTTTT
CASRPMPRAGELFF
>.|TRBJ1-2|.|TRBV5-1
TGCGCCAGCAGCCCGAGGGGTGAGAACTATGGCTACACCTTC
CASSPRGENYGYTF
>few|TRBJ2-3|TRBD1|TRBV7-9
TGTGCCAGCAGCGACAGACAGGGGGCTACAGATACGCAGTATTTT
CASSDRQGATDTQYF
>.|TRBJ1-4|.|TRBV19
TGTGCCAGTAGGCCTTCAAACAGGGAGGAGGCAAAACTGTTTTTT
CASRPSNREEAKLFF
>many|TRBJ2-1|TRBD2|TRBV27
TGTGCCAGCACCCGGACTAGCGGGTACAATGAGCAGTTCTTC
CASTRTSGYNEQFF
>.|TRBJ2-5|.|TRBV7-6
TGTGCCAGCAGCTTAGCGCCAGAGACCCAGTACTTC
CASSLAPETQYF
>few|TRBJ1-1|.|TRBV5-6
TGTGCCAGCAGCCCCGGGACGGATGAAGCTTTCTTT
CASSPGTDEAFF
>.|TRBJ2-7|.|TRBV4-1
TGCGCCAGCAGCCAAGTTACAACCGACAGGTCCAGTTCCTACGAGCAGTACTTC
CASSQVTTDRSSSYEQYF
>few|TRBJ2-5|TRBD2|TRBV11-2
TGTGCCAGCAGCCCACCGGTGGGACTAGCGGGAGAGACCCAGTACTTC
CASSPPVGLAGETQYF
>few|TRBJ2-7|.|TRBV20-1
TGCAGTGCTCTAGCTGGGCGGTCCTACGAGCAGTACTTC
CSALAGRSYEQYF
>few|TRBJ2-3|TRBD1|TRBV2
TGTGCCAGCAGTGAAGCTCAGGGGGACACCACAGATACGCAGTATTTT
CASSEAQGDTTDTQYF
>many|TRBJ2-1|.|TRBV6-4
TGTGCCAGCAGTGAAGGGACCGGCGGGAATGAGCAGTTCTTC
CASSEGTGGNEQFF
>.|TRBJ2-3|TRBD1|TRBV30
TGTGCCTGGGACGATACAGGGGGTGGGGATACGCAGTATTTT
CAWDDTGGGDTQYF